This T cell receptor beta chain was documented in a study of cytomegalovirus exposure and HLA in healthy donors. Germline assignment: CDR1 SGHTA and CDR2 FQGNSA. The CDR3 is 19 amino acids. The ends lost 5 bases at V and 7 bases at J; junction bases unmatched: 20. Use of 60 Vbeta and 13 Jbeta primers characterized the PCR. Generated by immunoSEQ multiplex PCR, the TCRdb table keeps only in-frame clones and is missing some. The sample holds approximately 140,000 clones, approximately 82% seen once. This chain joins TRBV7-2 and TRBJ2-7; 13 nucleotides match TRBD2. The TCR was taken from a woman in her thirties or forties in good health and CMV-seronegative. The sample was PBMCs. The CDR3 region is CASSLRTSGSTGTPREQYF. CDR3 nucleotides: TGTGCCAGCAGCCTCCGGACTAGCGGGAGTACGGGGACCCCTAGGGAGCAGTACTTC.